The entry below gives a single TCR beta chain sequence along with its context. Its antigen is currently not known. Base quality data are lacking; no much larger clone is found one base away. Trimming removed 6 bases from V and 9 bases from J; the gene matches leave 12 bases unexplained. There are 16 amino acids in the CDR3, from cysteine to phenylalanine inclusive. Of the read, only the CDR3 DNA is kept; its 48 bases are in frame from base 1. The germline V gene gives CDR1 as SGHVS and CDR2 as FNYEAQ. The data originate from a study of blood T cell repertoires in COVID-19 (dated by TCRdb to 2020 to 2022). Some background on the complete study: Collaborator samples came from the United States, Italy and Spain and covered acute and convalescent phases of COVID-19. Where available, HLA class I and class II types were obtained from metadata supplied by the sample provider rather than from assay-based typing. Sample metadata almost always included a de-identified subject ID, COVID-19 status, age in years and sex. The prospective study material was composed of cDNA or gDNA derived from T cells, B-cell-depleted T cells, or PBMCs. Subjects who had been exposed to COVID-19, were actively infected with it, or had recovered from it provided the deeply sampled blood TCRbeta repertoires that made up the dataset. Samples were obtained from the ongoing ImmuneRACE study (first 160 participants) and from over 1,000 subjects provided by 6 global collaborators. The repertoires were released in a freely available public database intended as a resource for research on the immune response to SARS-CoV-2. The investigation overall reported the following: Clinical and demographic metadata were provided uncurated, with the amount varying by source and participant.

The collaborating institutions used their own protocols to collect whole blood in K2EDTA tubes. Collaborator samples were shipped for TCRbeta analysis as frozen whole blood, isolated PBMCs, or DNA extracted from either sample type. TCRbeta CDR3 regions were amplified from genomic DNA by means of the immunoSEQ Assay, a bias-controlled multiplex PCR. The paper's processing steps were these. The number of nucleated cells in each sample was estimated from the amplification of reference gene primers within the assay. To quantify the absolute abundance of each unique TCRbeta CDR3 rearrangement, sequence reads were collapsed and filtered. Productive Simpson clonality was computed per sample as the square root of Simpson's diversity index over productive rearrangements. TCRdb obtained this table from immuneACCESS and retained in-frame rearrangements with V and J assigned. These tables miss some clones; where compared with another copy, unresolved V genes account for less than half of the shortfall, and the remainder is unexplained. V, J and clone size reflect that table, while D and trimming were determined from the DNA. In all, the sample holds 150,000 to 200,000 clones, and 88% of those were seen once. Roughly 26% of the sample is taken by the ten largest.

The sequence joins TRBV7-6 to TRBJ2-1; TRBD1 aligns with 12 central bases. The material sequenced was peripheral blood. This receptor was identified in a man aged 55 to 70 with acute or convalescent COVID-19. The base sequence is TGTGCCAGCAGTAAACCCGGGACAGGGGGCCTAAGTGAGCAGTTCTTC. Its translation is CASSKPGTGGLSEQFF.